These 21 T cell receptor beta chains share one sample of origin, sequenced in a study of blood T cell repertoires in COVID-19. The assay was immunoSEQ multiplex PCR, and TCRdb's table has in-frame clones only and misses some. The table lists more than 300,000 clones, about 91% of them singletons, with roughly 1.7% in the top ten. Specimen: peripheral blood. These receptors originate from a woman aged 25 to 39 with COVID-19, enrolled during active disease.

The chain combines TRBV28 with TRBJ2-1; 9 bases map to TRBD2. Germline trimming cut 6 bases from V and 3 bases from J; bases unmatched to any gene: 9. The CDR3 sequence is 16 residues long. The germline V gene has CDR1 MDHEN and CDR2 SYDVKM. CDR3 coding DNA: TGTGCCAGCAGCTCGCCCCTAGCGGGATTCTACAATGAGCAGTTCTTC. This encodes CASSSPLAGFYNEQFF. Full variable domain (outside the CDR3, taken from reference TRBV28 and TRBJ2-1): DVKVTQSSRYLVKRTGEKVFLECVQDMDHENMFWYRQDPGLGLRLIYFSYDVKMKEKGDIPEGYSVSREKKERFSLILESASTNQTSMYLCASSSPLAGFYNEQFFGPGTRLTVL.

J is TRBJ2-1 and V is TRBV19, with 9 positions matching TRBD2. The V gene end was trimmed by 3 bases and the J gene end by 2 bases; junction bases not matched to a gene: 2. This CDR3 has 15 residues. Germline CDR1 reads LNHDA; CDR2 reads SQIVND (reference sequence). The CDR3 here is CASSILAGTYNEQFF. The CDR3 DNA sequence: TGTGCCAGTAGTATTCTAGCGGGAACCTACAATGAGCAGTTCTTC.

The V call is TRBV6-5, the J call TRBJ2-1; 12 bases match TRBD2. The CDR3 runs to 15 residues. Losses at the gene ends were 6 bases for V and 4 bases for J; bases not matched to a gene: 4. The V gene's germline CDR1 is MNHEY and CDR2 SVGAGI. DNA for the CDR3: TGTGCCAGCAGGCCACTAGCGGGGGGTTACAATGAGCAGTTCTTC. As protein: CASRPLAGGYNEQFF.

The V and J genes are TRBV2 and TRBJ1-1; D ambiguous. The CDR3 totals 14 residues. Germline V gene data show CDR1 as SNHLY and CDR2 as FYNNEI. V was cut by 2 bases and J by 2 bases, with 9 bases left in between. DNA of the CDR3: TGTGCCAGCAGTGAACGGCAGCGTAACACTGAAGCTTTCTTT. Its protein is CASSERQRNTEAFF.

The rearrangement links TRBV2 to TRBJ2-2, with 10 bases aligning to TRBD1. Germline V CDR1 and CDR2: SNHLY, FYNNEI. The CDR3 totals 13 residues. The trim removed 8 bases at V and 5 bases at J, leaving 2 bases unmatched. The CDR3 protein is CASGQGGTGELFF. CDR3 DNA: TGTGCCAGCGGACAGGGGGGGACCGGGGAGCTGTTTTTT.

This clone occurred once. The chain joins TRBV5-1 to TRBJ2-3, with 7 bases lining up with TRBD2. The CDR3 contains 16 residues. Germline V gene sequence: CDR1 SGHRS, CDR2 YFSETQ. With 4 bases clipped from V and 4 bases from J, the junction kept 12 bases outside the gene matches. The CDR3 DNA reads TGCGCCAGCAGCCCCCCATCAGAGAGCGGGGCAGATACGCAGTATTTT. Translation: CASSPPSESGADTQYF.

The chain uses TRBV7-2 and TRBJ1-1, with 7 bases aligning to TRBD1. CDR1 is SGHTA, CDR2 FQGNSA, per germline. V shed 2 bases, J shed 1 base, and the junction held 1 base outside the gene matches. This CDR3 spans 14 amino acids. DNA of the CDR3: TGTGCCAGCAGCTTAACAGGGGCGAACACTGAAGCTTTCTTT. As protein: CASSLTGANTEAFF.

The chain links TRBV9 to TRBJ2-3; 7 nucleotides line up with TRBD2. CDR3 size: 16 residues. Germline-derived CDR1 and CDR2 are SGDLS and YYNGEE. Germline trimming cut 4 bases from V and 8 bases from J; bases unmatched to any gene: 16. CDR3 sequence reads: CASSQGDYLGAVTQYF. CDR3 nucleotides: TGTGCCAGCAGCCAAGGGGACTACCTCGGAGCTGTTACGCAGTATTTT.

The CDR3 is CASSWSGMNTEAFF. As DNA, the CDR3 is TGCGCCAGCAGCTGGTCAGGAATGAACACTGAAGCTTTCTTT. J is TRBJ1-1 and V is TRBV5-1; D is unclear. The V end was cut by 3 bases, the J end by 0 bases, with 9 bases between. The CDR3 has 14 amino acids. Per the germline V gene, CDR1 is SGHRS and CDR2 is YFSETQ.

The chain combines TRBV7-9 with TRBJ1-2, with TRBD1 identical over 7 bases. Germline CDR1 and CDR2: SEHNR and FQNEAQ (reference sequence). The CDR3 is 15 residues long. With 7 bases clipped from V and 2 bases from J, the junction kept 10 bases outside the gene matches. CDR3 residues: CASTLTGAGNYGYTF. DNA of the CDR3: TGTGCCAGCACCCTAACAGGGGCAGGGAACTATGGCTACACCTTC. The full variable domain, with the rest looked up from reference TRBV7-9 and TRBJ1-2, is DTGVSQNPRHKITKRGQNVTFRCDPISEHNRLYWYRQTLGQGPEFLTYFQNEAQLEKSRLLSDRFSAERPKGSFSTLEIQRTEQGDSAMYLCASTLTGAGNYGYTFGSGTRLTVV.

The V call is TRBV18, the J call TRBJ1-4, with D hard to call. The CDR3 sequence is 15 residues long. CDR1 is KGHSH and CDR2 is LQKENI in the germline V gene. V lost 2 bases, J lost 8 bases, and 15 bases lay in between. The CDR3 is CASSPSDTPQEKLFF. The CDR3 DNA reads as TGTGCCAGCTCACCATCCGACACCCCTCAGGAAAAACTGTTTTTT.

This sequence joins TRBV2 and TRBJ2-1; 9 bases agree with TRBD2. CDR1 and CDR2 from the germline V gene are SNHLY and FYNNEI. With V trimmed by 3 bases and J by 12 bases, 9 bases remained unmatched. The CDR3 loop spans 14 amino acids. CDR3 sequence (DNA): TGTGCCAGCAGTGAGCGGGAGGGACTAGTGGTGCAGTTCTTC. Translated: CASSEREGLVVQFF. Together with reference TRBV2 and TRBJ2-1, the CDR3 gives the full variable domain: EPEVTQTPSHQVTQMGQEVILRCVPISNHLYFYWYRQILGQKVEFLVSFYNNEISEKSEIFDDQFSVERPDGSNFTLKIRSTKLEDSAMYFCASSEREGLVVQFFGPGTRLTVL.

The chain employs TRBV6-5 and TRBJ1-1; D is uncertain. Germline assignment: CDR1 MNHEY and CDR2 SVGAGI. V was clipped by 6 bases and J by 1 base, with 12 bases between them. The CDR3 has 14 amino acids. The CDR3 sequence: CASRAGWGNTEAFF. The CDR3 coding sequence is TGTGCCAGCAGGGCGGGGTGGGGGAACACTGAAGCTTTCTTT.

This sequence joins TRBV19 and TRBJ2-5, with 7 bases lining up with TRBD1. V lost 3 bases, J lost 1 base, and 14 bases stayed unmatched. CDR3 length: 18 residues. The germline V gene encodes CDR1 LNHDA and CDR2 SQIVND (reference sequence). CDR3: CASSINRVTGPLQETQYF. The CDR3, as DNA: TGTGCCAGTAGTATCAATAGGGTGACAGGGCCACTCCAAGAGACCCAGTACTTC.

The rearrangement joins TRBV2 to TRBJ2-5; TRBD2 might be the D (6 bases). Germline lookup yields CDR1 SNHLY and CDR2 FYNNEI. Trimming shortened V by 4 bases and J by 5 bases, and 8 bases separated the two germline ends. The CDR3 contains 12 residues. DNA for the CDR3: TGTGCCAGCAGTGGGGGGAGGGAGACCCAGTACTTC. Its translation is CASSGGRETQYF.

This clone came up a few times. This chain joins TRBV5-1 and TRBJ2-5; no firm D call. Germline loops: CDR1 SGHRS, CDR2 YFSETQ. V gave up 4 bases and J gave up 2 bases, with 6 bases separating them. This CDR3 is built from 12 residues. The CDR3 nucleotides are TGCGCCAGCAGCACAAATCAAGAGACCCAGTACTTC. Its translation: CASSTNQETQYF. Variable domain in full (rest from reference TRBV5-1 and TRBJ2-5): KAGVTQTPRYLIKTRGQQVTLSCSPISGHRSVSWYQQTPGQGLQFLFEYFSETQRNKGNFPGRFSGRQFSNSRSEMNVSTLELGDSALYLCASSTNQETQYFGPGTRLLVL.

This sequence joins TRBV3-1 (or the pseudogene TRBV3-2) and TRBJ2-6; 7 bases map to TRBD1. Trimming removed 2 bases from V and 2 bases from J; junction bases left unmatched: 0. The CDR3 runs 15 residues. Germline V CDR1 and CDR2: LGHDT, YNNKEL (reference sequence). CDR3 residues: CASSQQGAGANVLTF. The CDR3 DNA reads as TGTGCCAGCAGCCAACAGGGGGCTGGGGCCAACGTCCTGACTTTC.

This clone was detected only a few times. The chain uses TRBV5-1 and TRBJ1-1, with 8 bases aligning to TRBD1. Germline V lookup: CDR1 SGHRS, CDR2 YFSETQ. This CDR3 comprises 15 residues. Trimming took 3 bases from V and 0 from J; bases not matched to a gene: 4. CDR3 sequence: CASSSGQAMNTEAFF. CDR3 DNA sequence: TGCGCCAGCAGCTCGGGACAGGCTATGAACACTGAAGCTTTCTTT.

CDR3 DNA: TGTGCCAGCAGTGATACGCCCGAGCCAGCTTTCTTT. It translates to CASSDTPEPAFF. This chain joins TRBV6-1 and TRBJ1-1; D unclear. The CDR3 consists of 12 residues. Germline CDR1 is MNHNS and CDR2 is SASEGT. Trimming shortened V by 3 bases and J by 10 bases, and 12 bases separated the two germline ends.

The chain couples TRBV28 to TRBJ1-5; D remains unclear. The CDR3 is made up of 13 amino acids. CDR1 is MDHEN and CDR2 is SYDVKM in the germline V gene. The V end was cut by 2 bases, the J end by 3 bases, with 5 bases between. Written as DNA, the CDR3 is TGTGCCAGCAGTTTAGCACTCAATCAGCCCCAGCATTTT. Translating it yields CASSLALNQPQHF.

This chain links TRBV6-5 with TRBJ2-7, with 8 bases fitting TRBD1. CDR3 length: 14 residues. The V gene end was trimmed by 6 bases and the J gene end by 2 bases; junction bases not matched to a gene: 6. Germline CDR1 and CDR2: MNHEY and SVGAGI. The CDR3: CASSDRQGTYEQYF. The CDR3, as DNA: TGTGCCAGCAGCGACCGACAGGGGACCTACGAGCAGTACTTC.